These 3 T cell receptor beta chains came from one sample sequenced in a study of shared clonotypes between healthy human individuals. Clones were sequenced by immunoSEQ multiplex PCR, and TCRdb holds only the in-frame ones, with some missing. The table includes some 470,000 clones, around 80% detected once. The sample comprised PBMCs. The receptors derive from a woman aged 40-49 years in good health. Some clones in this sample may be carry-over from other donors' samples.

The gene calls are TRBV30 and TRBJ1-1; TRBD1 aligns across 7 bases. The CDR3 consists of 14 residues. From germline, CDR1 is GTSNPN and CDR2 SVGIG (reference sequence). With V trimmed by 4 bases and J by 2 bases, 7 bases remained unmatched. The CDR3 sequence is CAWIGDSENTEAFF. The CDR3 DNA is TGTGCCTGGATTGGGGACAGCGAAAACACTGAAGCTTTCTTT.

The rearrangement uses TRBV5-1 and TRBJ1-2; the D gene is possibly TRBD1 (5 bases). The CDR3 has 14 residues. Trimming took off 5 bases at V and 3 bases at J, with 14 bases between the two ends. CDR1 and CDR2 (germline): SGHRS, YFSETQ. CDR3 sequence (DNA): TGCGCCAGCAGATCCCGACAGCGTGACTATGGCTACACCTTC. Translated: CASRSRQRDYGYTF.

The CDR3 nucleotides are TGTGCCAGCACCAGAACGGGGCAGAAGAACACTGAAGCTTTCTTT. Encoded protein: CASTRTGQKNTEAFF. The V call is TRBV25-1, the J call TRBJ1-1, with D maybe TRBD1 (5 bases). CDR1 and CDR2 from the germline V gene are MGHDK and SYGVNS. With 7 bases removed from V and 1 base from J, the gap between germline ends came to 16 bases. The CDR3 loop spans 15 amino acids.